These 15 T cell receptor beta chains share one sample of origin, sequenced in a study of blood T cell repertoires in COVID-19. Measured with immunoSEQ multiplex PCR; TCRdb has only the in-frame clones, and not every one. In the table there are 90,000 or so clones, roughly 87% of which are singletons. Material: peripheral blood. These receptors originate from a man in his 60s with acute or convalescent COVID-19.

The CDR3 DNA sequence: TGTGCCAGTAGTAGCCGGGACAAAGAGACCCAGTACTTC. Its protein is CASSSRDKETQYF. The V gene is TRBV19, the J gene TRBJ2-5; possible D gene TRBD1, 6 bases. From germline, CDR1 is LNHDA and CDR2 SQIVND (reference sequence). V lost 4 bases to trimming and J lost 3 bases, with 9 bases between them. CDR3 length equals 13 residues.

This clone was detected only a few times. The rearrangement links TRBV11-2 to TRBJ2-7; D gene unclear. Trimming removed 2 bases from V and 3 bases from J, with 5 bases in between. CDR1 SGHAT and CDR2 FQNNGV come from the germline V gene. This CDR3 is built from 12 residues. The CDR3 DNA is TGTGCCAGCAGCTTACAATTCTACGAGCAGTACTTC. Translated: CASSLQFYEQYF.

The rearrangement links TRBV7-2 to TRBJ2-7; 7 positions match TRBD1. Germline V gene data show CDR1 as SGHTA and CDR2 as FQGNSA. This CDR3 has 15 residues. Unmatched junction bases numbered 7, after V lost 1 base and J lost 4 bases. CDR3 in DNA: TGTGCCAGCAGCTTAGAGTGGGACAGATCTTACGAGCAGTACTTC. Translation gives CASSLEWDRSYEQYF.

The V and J genes are TRBV25-1 and TRBJ2-7, with 7 bases that match TRBD2. The junction had 10 bases not matched to a gene; V was cut back by 8 bases and J by 3 bases. Germline loops: CDR1 MGHDK, CDR2 SYGVNS. The CDR3 consists of 14 residues. CDR3 coding DNA: TGTGCCAGCCCTCGGGAAAGGGAGGGCTACGAGCAGTACTTC. Its translation is CASPREREGYEQYF.

The chain links TRBV21-1 to TRBJ2-1; TRBD2, as called in the table, went unchecked against the DNA. TRBV21-1 is deemed a pseudogene. CDR3 length: 20 residues. The CDR3 DNA sequence: TGTGCCAGCAGCCCCTCGCACGGGGGGGCCTTCTGTATCACCTACAATGAGCAGTTCTTC. Translation: CASSPSHGGAFCITYNEQFF.

The V gene is TRBV7-9, the J gene TRBJ2-5; 7 nucleotides line up with TRBD2. CDR3 length equals 17 residues. Looked up from germline, CDR1 is SEHNR and CDR2 is FQNEAQ (reference sequence). V lost 5 bases and J lost 3; bases outside the gene matches: 15. The CDR3 here is CASSPGWAGAEEETQYF. The CDR3 DNA sequence: TGTGCCAGCAGCCCTGGTTGGGCGGGAGCGGAAGAAGAGACCCAGTACTTC.

The chain couples TRBV7-2 to TRBJ2-7; D is perhaps TRBD1 (6 bases). Trimming removed 4 bases at V and 6 bases at J, with 19 bases between. Germline loops: CDR1 SGHTA, CDR2 FQGNSA. The CDR3 is made up of 15 amino acids. The CDR3 coding sequence is TGTGCCAGCAGCTCCGGACAGATTCTCCTCGGCGAGCAGTACTTC. Its protein is CASSSGQILLGEQYF.

This sequence joins TRBV18 and TRBJ2-3; 10 nucleotides line up with TRBD2. Per germline, CDR1 KGHSH and CDR2 LQKENI. The CDR3 length is 16 residues. V lost 4 bases to trimming and J lost 5 bases; unmatched junction nucleotides: 9. The CDR3 spells CASSLLSGGLRDTQYF. The CDR3 DNA sequence: TGTGCCAGCTCACTCCTTAGCGGGGGGTTGAGAGATACGCAGTATTTT.

The rearrangement uses TRBV20-1 and TRBJ2-2; D is ambiguous. Between the trimmed V and J ends, which lost 3 bases and 0 bases, there was a span of 5 bases. This CDR3 spans 13 amino acids. Per the germline V gene, CDR1 is DFQATT and CDR2 is SNEGSKA (reference sequence). The CDR3 here is CSASITNTGELFF. CDR3 bases: TGCAGTGCTAGTATTACGAACACCGGGGAGCTGTTTTTT.

The chain combines TRBV18 with TRBJ1-4; D remains unclear. V lost 3 bases and J lost 4, with 9 bases in between. Germline V gene data show CDR1 as KGHSH and CDR2 as LQKENI. The CDR3 has 14 residues. CDR3 sequence: CASSPRRNNEKLFF. In DNA, the CDR3 is TGTGCCAGCTCACCGCGGCGGAATAATGAAAAACTGTTTTTT.

The chain joins TRBV7-6 to TRBJ2-2; 9 bases align to TRBD1. Germline assignment: CDR1 SGHVS and CDR2 FNYEAQ. The CDR3 has 15 amino acids. Losses at the gene ends were 5 bases for V and 1 base for J; bases not matched to a gene: 2. The CDR3 DNA reads as TGTGCCAGCAGCCAGGGACAGGGGAACACCGGGGAGCTGTTTTTT. Protein product: CASSQGQGNTGELFF.

The genes are TRBV11-2 and TRBJ2-7; TRBD2 matches at 9 bases. With V trimmed by 3 bases and J by 6 bases, 3 bases remained unmatched. The germline V gene encodes CDR1 SGHAT and CDR2 FQNNGV. CDR3 size: 13 residues. CDR3 sequence reads: CASSFRAGGEQYF. CDR3 bases: TGTGCCAGCAGCTTTCGAGCGGGAGGCGAGCAGTACTTC.

This clone was observed once. The rearrangement links TRBV19 to TRBJ1-2; D might be TRBD1 (6 bases). V was pared by 2 bases and J by 3 bases, with 10 bases between. Germline-derived CDR1 and CDR2 are LNHDA and SQIVND (reference sequence). The CDR3 runs 14 residues. Written as DNA, the CDR3 is TGTGCCAGTAGTATATCGGACAGTTACTATGGCTACACCTTC. Translation: CASSISDSYYGYTF.

The rearrangement joins TRBV5-4 to TRBJ2-3; weak D call: TRBD2 (6 bases). Trimming shortened V by 4 bases and J by 3 bases, and 12 bases separated the two germline ends. Per the germline V gene, CDR1 is SGHNT and CDR2 is YYREEE (reference sequence). CDR3 length equals 14 residues. The CDR3 sequence is CASSLGSGTDTQYF. CDR3 DNA: TGTGCCAGCAGCCTTGGGAGCGGGACAGATACGCAGTATTTT.

The CDR3 nucleotides are TGTGCCAGCAGTTTATCGTCGCGCGAGCAGTACTTC. Its translation is CASSLSSREQYF. The V and J genes are TRBV28 and TRBJ2-7; D unresolved. V was trimmed by 1 base and J by 6 bases, leaving 7 bases between them. Germline V lookup: CDR1 MDHEN, CDR2 SYDVKM. The CDR3 extends over 12 amino acids. The complete variable domain, with remaining parts taken from reference TRBV28 and TRBJ2-7, reads DVKVTQSSRYLVKRTGEKVFLECVQDMDHENMFWYRQDPGLGLRLIYFSYDVKMKEKGDIPEGYSVSREKKERFSLILESASTNQTSMYLCASSLSSREQYFGPGTRLTVT.